This TCR beta chain was recorded in a study of Graves' ophthalmopathy and Graves' hyperthyroidism. Trimming shortened V by 0 bases and J by 0 bases, and 12 bases separated the two germline ends. Germline V gene sequence: CDR1 DFQATT, CDR2 SNEGSKA (reference sequence). There are 17 residues in the CDR3. This clonotype was seen ten or more times. From RNA, the CDR3 regions of TCR beta chains were amplified and sequenced. Second-round multiplex PCR came after first-round RT-PCR with HTBI primers. A single record per CDR3 protein comes from TCRdb applying MiXCR to the multiplex PCR reads. The sample carries 300,000 to 400,000 distinct CDR3 sequences, roughly 15% recorded once.

The rearrangement joins TRBV20-1 to TRBJ2-6; D tentatively fits TRBD1 or TRBD2 (5 bases each). The clonotype comes from an adult woman with stable Graves' hyperthyroidism. The sample was peripheral blood. CDR3 coding DNA: TGCAGTGCTAGAGAGGCAGGGACCCTCTCTGGGGCCAACGTCCTGACTTTC. Translating it yields CSAREAGTLSGANVLTF.